This T cell receptor (beta chain) was identified in a study of shared clonotypes between healthy human individuals. Assay: immunoSEQ multiplex PCR; the TCRdb copy retains only in-frame clones and omits some. The sample consists of approximately 640,000 clones, 60% to 80% of them appearing once. CDR3 size: 13 residues. CDR1 is LNHDA, CDR2 SQIVND, per germline (reference sequence). V shed 8 bases, J shed 1 base, and the junction held 5 bases outside the gene matches. As concerns this clone: What it binds is unknown.

Whole-study results and caveats: A handful of donors shared about 4.8% of their naive CD4 clonotypes.

The specimen was memory CD4+ T cells sorted from blood. As to subset: CD45RA-negative fraction. This chain connects TRBV19 to TRBJ2-7; 7 nucleotides align to TRBD1. The sequence was collected from a young woman in good health. This chain's CDR3 is CASHRDRSYEQYF. The DNA for the CDR3 is TGTGCCAGTCACAGGGACAGATCCTACGAGCAGTACTTC.